Sequencing of this T cell receptor beta chain was carried out in a study of T cell changes during pregnancy in multiple sclerosis. Clones were read by immunoSEQ multiplex PCR, and TCRdb kept only the in-frame ones, dropping some. This sample has about 43,000 clones, with about nine tenths found just once. Germline V gene sequence: CDR1 MNHEY, CDR2 SVGAGI. The CDR3 totals 15 residues. Trimming took 4 bases from V and 1 from J, leaving 12 bases between them. The genes are TRBV6-5 and TRBJ2-3, with D tentatively TRBD1 (6 bases). The sequencing used peripheral blood, collected in the second trimester of pregnancy. This sequence was found in a female donor in good health, enrolled as a control in a pregnancy study. In DNA, the CDR3 is TGTGCCAGCAGTTTCACAGGGACGGGCACAGATACGCAGTATTTT. This codes for CASSFTGTGTDTQYF.